What follows describes a single T cell receptor beta chain. Seattle researchers signed up patients amid active infection and tracked them longitudinally. The data stem from a study of blood T cell repertoires in COVID-19. As for the study in general: Acute and convalescent COVID-19 samples came from the United States, Italy and Spain. PBMCs, B-cell-depleted T cells, or T cells provided the cDNA or gDNA that made up the material.

Trimming cost V 6 bases and J 3 bases, with 12 bases left between them. There are 14 residues in the CDR3. Germline assignment: CDR1 MNHEY and CDR2 SVGAGI. Original data processing: How many nucleated cells were present was estimated from reference gene primer amplification. Clones were read by immunoSEQ multiplex PCR, and TCRdb kept only the in-frame ones, dropping some. The DNA was the basis for D and trimming; V, J and clone size are from that table. The table has around 270,000 clones, under 85% seen once. This TCR derives from a human donor with COVID-19, enrolled during active disease. The donor label of this sample is uncertain. The chain combines TRBV6-5 with TRBJ2-1, with D maybe TRBD2 (5 bases). The specimen sequenced was peripheral blood. In DNA form, the CDR3 reads TGTGCCAGCAGACTGGCGGAGGTCTACAATGAGCAGTTCTTC. Protein sequence: CASRLAEVYNEQFF.